Sequencing of this T cell receptor beta chain was carried out in a study of cytomegalovirus exposure and HLA in healthy donors. Nominal health characterized the donors when sampled, though unrecorded immune exposures were likely. Deletions cut 4 bases from V and 0 bases from J, with 6 bases between. The CDR3 contains 13 residues. From germline, CDR1 is SNHLY and CDR2 FYNNEI. With regard to this clone: Its antigen is undetermined.

Study conclusions and caveats: In a later analysis, HLA-associated beta chains showed higher expansion and lower generation probabilities than comparable chains. Later on, an analysis showed TCR association rates differing by HLA locus, with DRB1 the most and HLA-C the fewest.

The PCR made use of 60 Vbeta and 13 Jbeta primers. Data came from immunoSEQ multiplex PCR; TCRdb stores just in-frame clones and leaves some out. The sample records roughly 160,000 clones, roughly four fifths being singletons. Sequencing was done on a sample of PBMCs. This TCR was recovered from a male donor in good health and CMV-seropositive. The J gene is TRBJ1-2, the V gene TRBV2, with D possibly TRBD1 on 6 matching bases. CDR3 loop: CASSGTANYGYTF. In nucleotides, the CDR3 is TGTGCCAGCAGTGGGACAGCTAACTATGGCTACACCTTC.